The sequence of this T cell receptor beta chain was determined in a study of cytomegalovirus exposure and HLA in healthy donors. The PCR made use of 60 Vbeta and 13 Jbeta primers. Produced via immunoSEQ multiplex PCR; TCRdb's table is partial and in-frame only. Of approximately 200,000 clones listed, about 75% were seen once; the top ten hold around 2%. Germline CDR1 reads MNHEY; CDR2 reads SVGAGI. With V trimmed by 6 bases and J by 3 bases, 7 bases remained unmatched. The CDR3 has 14 residues. The study, taken as a whole, reports: Under 20,000 TCR beta sequences were associated with HLA alleles at 0.05 false discovery rate in a later analysis. An observed cluster of highly shared sequence variants was recorded as a likely sequencing artifact.

In the case of this clone: The target antigen is unknown.

Likely unrecorded immune exposures existed in these nominally healthy donors. This TCR was recovered from a man between 18 and 29 years old in good health and CMV-seronegative. The chain links TRBV6-5 to TRBJ2-7, with 8 nucleotides matching TRBD2. Sample: PBMCs. The CDR3 spells CASSIAGPGYEQYF. The DNA for the CDR3 is TGTGCCAGCAGCATAGCGGGGCCAGGCTACGAGCAGTACTTC.